This record covers a single T cell receptor beta chain. Its antigen is not known. Trimming shortened V by 5 bases and J by 4 bases, and 20 bases separated the two germline ends. The germline V gene has CDR1 SEHNR and CDR2 FQNEAQ (reference sequence). This CDR3 is built from 16 residues. TCRdb's table, derived via immunoSEQ multiplex PCR, lists solely in-frame clones and lacks some. This table holds some 84,000 clones, approximately 91% found once. This entry belongs to a study of cytomegalovirus exposure and HLA in healthy donors. Broader study findings: The study designated 150 or so TCR beta chains cytomegalovirus-associated. Through in vitro validation, three CMV-associated chains were shown to be specific for CMV antigens. Most TCR sequences showed up rarely, but some public TCRs showed up in many donors. Cytomegalovirus status was reportedly diagnosed by the classifier with high specificity and sensitivity.

Material: PBMCs. J is TRBJ1-1 and V is TRBV7-9; no definite D call. The TCR comes from a man aged 25 to 45 in good health and CMV-seronegative. The CDR3: CASSTPPGSLGTEAFF. The CDR3 bases are TGTGCCAGCAGCACCCCACCAGGAAGTCTGGGCACTGAAGCTTTCTTT.